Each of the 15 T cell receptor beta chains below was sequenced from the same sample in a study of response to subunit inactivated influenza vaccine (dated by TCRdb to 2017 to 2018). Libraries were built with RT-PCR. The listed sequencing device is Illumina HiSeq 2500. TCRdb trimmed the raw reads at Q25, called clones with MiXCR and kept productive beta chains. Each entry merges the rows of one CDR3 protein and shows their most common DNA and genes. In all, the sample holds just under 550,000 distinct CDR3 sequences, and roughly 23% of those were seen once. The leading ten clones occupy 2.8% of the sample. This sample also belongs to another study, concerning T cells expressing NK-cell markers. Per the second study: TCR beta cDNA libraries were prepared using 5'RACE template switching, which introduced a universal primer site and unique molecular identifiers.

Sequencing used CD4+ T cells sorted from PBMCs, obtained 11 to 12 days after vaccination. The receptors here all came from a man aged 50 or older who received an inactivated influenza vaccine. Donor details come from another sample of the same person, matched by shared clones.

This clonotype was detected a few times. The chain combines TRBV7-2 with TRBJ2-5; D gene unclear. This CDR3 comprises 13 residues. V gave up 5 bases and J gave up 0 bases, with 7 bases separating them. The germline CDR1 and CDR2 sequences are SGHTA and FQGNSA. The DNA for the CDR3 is TGTGCCAGCAGCCGATGGCACCAAGAGACCCAGTACTTC. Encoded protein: CASSRWHQETQYF. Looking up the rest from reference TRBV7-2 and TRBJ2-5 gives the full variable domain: GAGVSQSPSNKVTEKGKDVELRCDPISGHTALYWYRQSLGQGLEFLIYFQGNSAPDKSGLPSDRFSAERTGGSVSTLTIQRTQQEDSAVYLCASSRWHQETQYFGPGTRLLVL.

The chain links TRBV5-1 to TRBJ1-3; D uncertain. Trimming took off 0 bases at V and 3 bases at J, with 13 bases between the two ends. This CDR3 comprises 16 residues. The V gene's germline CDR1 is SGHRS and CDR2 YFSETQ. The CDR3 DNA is TGCGCCAGCAGCTTGGGGCCAGCTTTCTATGGAAACACCATATATTTT. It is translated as CASSLGPAFYGNTIYF.

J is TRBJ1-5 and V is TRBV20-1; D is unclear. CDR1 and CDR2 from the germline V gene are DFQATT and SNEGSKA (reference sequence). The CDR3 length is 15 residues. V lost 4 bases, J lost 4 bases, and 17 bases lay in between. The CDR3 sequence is CSANSGVNRNQPQHF. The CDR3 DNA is TGCAGTGCTAATAGTGGTGTTAATAGGAATCAGCCCCAGCATTTT.

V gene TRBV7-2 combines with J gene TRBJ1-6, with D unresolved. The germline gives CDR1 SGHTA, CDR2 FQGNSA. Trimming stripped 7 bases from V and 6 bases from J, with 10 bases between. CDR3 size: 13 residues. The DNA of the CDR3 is TGTGCCAGCAAGGTCAGAACTAATTCACCCCTCCACTTT. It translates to CASKVRTNSPLHF.

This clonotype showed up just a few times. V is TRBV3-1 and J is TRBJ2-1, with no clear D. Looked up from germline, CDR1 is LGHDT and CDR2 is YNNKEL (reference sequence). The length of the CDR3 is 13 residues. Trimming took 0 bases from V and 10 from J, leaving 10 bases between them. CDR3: CASSQDPRREQFF. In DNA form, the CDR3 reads TGTGCCAGCAGCCAAGATCCCCGTCGAGAGCAGTTCTTC.

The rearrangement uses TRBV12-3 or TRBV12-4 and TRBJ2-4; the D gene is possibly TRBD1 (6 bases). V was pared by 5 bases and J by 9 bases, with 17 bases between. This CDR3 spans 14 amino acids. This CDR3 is CASSAYEQGGIQYF. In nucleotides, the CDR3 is TGTGCCAGCAGTGCCTATGAACAGGGTGGCATTCAGTACTTC.

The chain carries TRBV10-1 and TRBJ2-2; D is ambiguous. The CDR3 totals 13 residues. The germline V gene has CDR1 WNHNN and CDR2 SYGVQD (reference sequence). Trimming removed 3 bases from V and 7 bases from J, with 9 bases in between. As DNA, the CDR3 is TGCGCCAGCAGTGACTGGGTGAGCGGGGAGCTGTTTTTT. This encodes CASSDWVSGELFF.

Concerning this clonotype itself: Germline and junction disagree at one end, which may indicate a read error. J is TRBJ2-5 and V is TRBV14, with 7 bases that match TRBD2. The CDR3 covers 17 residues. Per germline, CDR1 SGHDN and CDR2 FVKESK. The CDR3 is CASCQVRDYHTQETQYF. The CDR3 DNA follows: TGTGCCAGCTGCCAAGTCCGGGACTACCACACACAAGAGACCCAGTACTTC.

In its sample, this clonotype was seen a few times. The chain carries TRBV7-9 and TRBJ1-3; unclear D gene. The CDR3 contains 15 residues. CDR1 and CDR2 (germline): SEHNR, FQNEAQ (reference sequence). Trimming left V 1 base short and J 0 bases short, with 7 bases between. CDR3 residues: CASSLDTISGNTIYF. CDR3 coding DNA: TGTGCCAGCAGCTTAGACACAATCTCTGGAAACACCATATATTTT.

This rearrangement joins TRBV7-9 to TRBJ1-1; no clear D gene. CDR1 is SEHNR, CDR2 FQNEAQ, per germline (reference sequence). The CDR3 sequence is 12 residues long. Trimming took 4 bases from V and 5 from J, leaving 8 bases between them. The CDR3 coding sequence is TGTGCCAGCAGCTCGACTGCAACTGAAGCTTTCTTT. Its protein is CASSSTATEAFF.

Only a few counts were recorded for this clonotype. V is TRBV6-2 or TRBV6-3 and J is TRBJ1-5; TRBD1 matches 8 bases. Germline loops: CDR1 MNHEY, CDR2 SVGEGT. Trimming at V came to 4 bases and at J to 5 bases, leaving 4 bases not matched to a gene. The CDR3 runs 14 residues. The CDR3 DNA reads TGTGCCAGCAGTTCGGACAGGGCGTATCAGCCCCAGCATTTT. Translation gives CASSSDRAYQPQHF.

CDR3 sequence: CASSVNYEQYF. CDR3 DNA: TGTGCCAGCAGCGTGAACTACGAGCAGTACTTC. The V call is TRBV7-2, the J call TRBJ2-7; unclear D gene. This CDR3 comprises 11 residues. Per germline, CDR1 SGHTA and CDR2 FQGNSA. V was clipped by 5 bases and J by 3 bases, with 5 bases between them. Together with reference TRBV7-2 and TRBJ2-7, the CDR3 gives the full variable domain: GAGVSQSPSNKVTEKGKDVELRCDPISGHTALYWYRQSLGQGLEFLIYFQGNSAPDKSGLPSDRFSAERTGGSVSTLTIQRTQQEDSAVYLCASSVNYEQYFGPGTRLTVT.

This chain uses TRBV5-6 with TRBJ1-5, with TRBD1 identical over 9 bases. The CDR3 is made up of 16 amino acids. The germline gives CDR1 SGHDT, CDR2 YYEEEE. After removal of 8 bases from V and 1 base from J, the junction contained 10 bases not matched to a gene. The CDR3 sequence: CASTGQGMRSNQPQHF. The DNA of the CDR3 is TGTGCCAGTACCGGACAGGGGATGAGGAGCAATCAGCCCCAGCATTTT.

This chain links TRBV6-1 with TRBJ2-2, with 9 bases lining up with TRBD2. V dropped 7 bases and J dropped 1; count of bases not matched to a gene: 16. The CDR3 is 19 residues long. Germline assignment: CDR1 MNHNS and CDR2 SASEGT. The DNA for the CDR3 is TGTGCCAGCACCAACGTAGGGTTAGCGGGGGCCCGGAACACCGGGGAGCTGTTTTTT. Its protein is CASTNVGLAGARNTGELFF.

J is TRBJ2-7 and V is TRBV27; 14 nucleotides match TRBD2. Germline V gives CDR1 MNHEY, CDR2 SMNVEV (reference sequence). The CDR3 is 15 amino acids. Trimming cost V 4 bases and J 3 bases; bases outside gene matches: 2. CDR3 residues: CASSSGTSGGYEQYF. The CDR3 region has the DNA TGTGCCAGCAGTTCTGGGACTAGCGGGGGCTACGAGCAGTACTTC.